The clone carrying this T cell receptor beta chain was observed many times. Antigen unknown. Molecular-barcoded quantitative 5'-RACE produced these TCR beta libraries. TCRdb processed the 5' RACE reads anew with MiXCR; each CDR3 protein has one entry. Of tens of thousands of distinct CDR3 sequences detected, roughly 9% appear once; the ten largest clones hold approximately 30%. The sample belongs to a study of CD8 T cells in ankylosing spondylitis. Findings and caveats of the study: The clones that were linked to disease were reported to be significantly enriched in matched synovial fluid samples from ankylosing spondylitis patients. Within peripheral blood, clones linked to disease were CD8+ and relatively rare. Certain motif variants had earlier been reported in reactive arthritis synovial fluid and blood. Typical of ankylosing spondylitis blood, it appeared, was a TCR beta motif of roughly eight highly homologous variants.

Sequenced: blood, either unsorted or a sorted T cell fraction (not recorded which). The clonotype comes from a male donor with ankylosing spondylitis.

This CDR3 reads CASSVEPGGGETQYF. The CDR3 region has the DNA TGTGCCAGCAGCGTAGAGCCGGGAGGAGGAGAGACCCAGTACTTC. This sequence joins TRBV9 and TRBJ2-5; the match to TRBD2 covers 7 bases. Trimming took 0 bases from V and 4 from J; bases not matched to a gene: 6. This CDR3 has 15 amino acids. Germline CDR1 reads SGDLS; CDR2 reads YYNGEE.